The clone carrying this T cell receptor (beta chain) was detected only a few times. Around 2.2 micrograms of genomic DNA, which was extracted from cryopreserved PBMCs, served as the material used for the TCR beta libraries. The CDR3 covers 18 residues. Germline CDR1 reads SGHTA; CDR2 reads FQGNSA. The V gene lost 3 bases and the J gene lost 5 bases, with 23 bases spanning the gap. These data are taken from a study of cytotoxic CD8 clonotypes in ibrutinib-treated CLL. About the research overall: Outcomes included roughly 24 partial and 2 complete responses; after median roughly 70 months, roughly 14 stayed remitted and 12 progressed.

Produced via immunoSEQ multiplex PCR; TCRdb's table is partial and in-frame only. In the table there are about 120,000 clones, 58% of which are singletons. This sample comprised PBMCs, obtained after 24 months of ibrutinib treatment. This rearrangement joins TRBV7-2 to TRBJ1-5, with D perhaps matching TRBD1 (6 bases). The clonotype was recovered from a human donor with chronic lymphocytic leukemia. This CDR3 reads CASSLSPRQAGAHQPQHF. CDR3 coding DNA: TGTGCCAGCAGCTTGTCGCCCCGACAGGCGGGGGCTCATCAGCCCCAGCATTTT.